Listed below are T cell receptor beta chains from one sample, sequenced in a study of cytomegalovirus exposure and HLA in healthy donors. Measured with immunoSEQ multiplex PCR; TCRdb has only the in-frame clones, and not every one. This table holds roughly 150,000 clones, 80% found once. The specimen sequenced was PBMCs. The receptors originated from a woman aged 40 to 50 in good health and CMV-seronegative. CDR3s include the opening cysteine and the closing phenylalanine or tryptophan. A D gene is named only where the DNA matches it firmly. The size of a clone is reported for some rows only, either as once, few or many, or as a class for expanded clones.

TRBV19	.	TRBD1	TRBJ2-7	CASKRQGANEQYF	TGTGCCAGTAAGCGACAGGGGGCCAACGAGCAGTACTTC
TRBV7-2	.	.	TRBJ1-1	CASSLVGRDTRLMNTEAFF	TGTGCCAGCAGCTTAGTCGGGCGGGATACCCGTCTTATGAACACTGAAGCTTTCTTT
TRBV7-3	.	.	TRBJ1-1	CASSLVSGSNTEAFF	TGTGCCAGCAGCTTAGTTTCCGGGTCAAACACTGAAGCTTTCTTT
TRBV5-6	.	.	TRBJ1-2	CASSLVGSRRYGYTF	TGTGCCAGCAGCTTGGTAGGGTCGAGGAGGTATGGCTACACCTTC
TRBV27	.	TRBD1	TRBJ1-6	CASSSGQYNSPLHF	TGTGCCAGCAGTTCGGGACAGTATAATTCACCCCTCCACTTT
TRBV2	.	.	TRBJ2-7	CASRDLIWRGDEQYF	TGTGCCAGCAGGGATCTAATTTGGCGCGGCGACGAGCAGTACTTC
TRBV5-1	.	.	TRBJ1-3	CASSLGQNSGNTIYF	TGCGCCAGCAGCTTAGGACAGAACTCTGGAAACACCATATATTTT
TRBV29-1	.	.	TRBJ2-1	CSAKRGYNEQFF	TGCAGCGCCAAACGAGGCTACAATGAGCAGTTCTTC
TRBV10-3	.	.	TRBJ1-3	CAISESLRPGGADGNTIYF	TGTGCCATCAGTGAGTCGCTTCGGCCTGGGGGGGCGGATGGAAACACCATATATTTT
TRBV28	.	.	TRBJ1-3	CASSLREYGNTIYF	TGTGCCAGCAGTTTGCGGGAATATGGAAACACCATATATTTT
TRBV6-1	few	.	TRBJ1-6	CASSEAGASPLHF	TGTGCCAGCAGTGAGGCAGGGGCTTCACCCCTCCACTTT
TRBV1	.	.	TRBJ1-2	CTSTPGTGRYGYTF	TGCACCAGCACCCCCGGGACAGGACGCTATGGCTACACCTTC
TRBV2	.	.	TRBJ2-5	CASSDRGLMRETQYF	TGTGCCAGCAGTGACAGGGGCCTCATGCGAGAGACCCAGTACTTC
TRBV7-4	.	.	TRBJ1-2	CASSLDGNGYGYTF	TGTGCCAGCAGCTTAGACGGGAATGGCTATGGCTACACCTTC
TRBV7-9	.	TRBD2	TRBJ2-1	CSSSLASLAGVSNEQFF	TGTTCCAGCAGCTTAGCATCCCTAGCGGGAGTCAGCAATGAGCAGTTCTTC
TRBV29-1	.	.	TRBJ1-4	CSVATGPSTNEKLFF	TGCAGCGTCGCTACAGGTCCCTCCACTAATGAAAAACTGTTTTTT
TRBV6-5	once	.	TRBJ2-7	CASSYNRESYEQYF	TGTGCCAGCAGTTATAACAGGGAATCCTACGAGCAGTACTTC
TRBV7-6	.	TRBD1	TRBJ2-3	CASSCPGQAFLGTDTQYF	TGTGCCAGCAGCTGCCCGGGACAGGCATTTTTGGGCACAGATACGCAGTATTTT
TRBV7-6	.	.	TRBJ1-5	CASSLDGQPNQPQHF	TGTGCCAGCAGCTTGGACGGACAGCCAAATCAGCCCCAGCATTTT
TRBV28	few	.	TRBJ1-5	CASRETGSPQPQHF	TGTGCCAGCAGGGAAACAGGGTCCCCTCAGCCCCAGCATTTT
TRBV6-5	.	.	TRBJ1-4	CASSYSFGNEKLFF	TGTGCCAGCAGTTACTCGTTCGGGAATGAAAAACTGTTTTTT
TRBV11-2	.	.	TRBJ2-5	CASSLERGQETQYF	TGTGCCAGCAGCTTAGAACGGGGACAAGAGACCCAGTACTTC
TRBV20-1	.	.	TRBJ2-7	CSVRVWYEQYF	TGCAGTGTGCGCGTTTGGTACGAGCAGTACTTC
TRBV9	.	.	TRBJ2-7	CASSVGGRSYEQYF	TGTGCCAGCAGCGTAGGGGGCAGATCCTACGAGCAGTACTTC
TRBV10-3	.	TRBD1	TRBJ1-6	CAISDTRDRLSSYNSPLHF	TGTGCCATCAGTGACACCCGGGACAGGTTGAGCTCCTATAATTCACCCCTCCACTTT
TRBV5-8	.	.	TRBJ2-1	CASSSVGGPANEQFF	TGTGCCAGCAGCTCCGTAGGGGGACCGGCCAATGAGCAGTTCTTC
TRBV19	.	TRBD2	TRBJ2-7	CASSMGGRIYEQYF	TGTGCCAGTAGTATGGGCGGGAGGATCTACGAGCAGTACTTC
TRBV6-1	.	.	TRBJ2-3	CASSEGGTDTQYF	TGTGCCAGCAGTGAAGGAGGGACAGATACGCAGTATTTT
TRBV19	.	.	TRBJ2-3	CASSTTGLPPDTQYF	TGTGCCAGTAGCACTACCGGACTACCGCCAGATACGCAGTATTTT
TRBV7-2	.	.	TRBJ1-5	CASSAGGVNQPQHF	TGTGCCAGCAGCGCCGGGGGGGTTAATCAGCCCCAGCATTTT
TRBV6-5	.	.	TRBJ1-3	CASSHLDRNTIYF	TGTGCCAGCAGTCACCTTGACAGAAACACCATATATTTT
TRBV18	.	TRBD1	TRBJ1-3	CASSQRQGTSGNTIYF	TGTGCCAGCTCACAAAGACAGGGAACCTCTGGAAACACCATATATTTT
TRBV28	.	TRBD2	TRBJ2-1	CASSLVSGVVYNEQFF	TGTGCCAGCAGCTTAGTTAGCGGGGTCGTCTACAATGAGCAGTTCTTC
TRBV6-5	.	.	TRBJ2-7	CASSPAGPFYEQYF	TGTGCCAGCAGTCCGGCGGGTCCCTTCTACGAGCAGTACTTC
TRBV5-5	.	TRBD2	TRBJ2-7	CASTGGQTYEQYF	TGTGCCAGTACGGGGGGGCAGACCTACGAGCAGTACTTC
TRBV10-3	.	.	TRBJ2-5	CASKDSVRETQYF	TGTGCCAGCAAGGACAGTGTTCGTGAGACCCAGTACTTC
TRBV7-8	.	.	TRBJ2-1	CASSLGHGDSYNEQFF	TGTGCCAGCAGCTTAGGCCACGGGGACTCCTACAATGAGCAGTTCTTC
TRBV5-4	.	TRBD2	TRBJ2-3	CAGGSGGAGDTQYF	TGTGCCGGAGGGAGCGGGGGGGCGGGAGATACGCAGTATTTT
TRBV10-3	once	.	TRBJ2-7	CAISESAGMSSYEQYF	TGTGCCATCAGTGAGTCGGCAGGCATGAGCTCCTACGAGCAGTACTTC
TRBV10-1	.	.	TRBJ1-2	CASSEGTGKVYYGYTF	TGCGCCAGCAGTGAGGGAACAGGAAAAGTTTACTATGGCTACACCTTC
TRBV6-6	.	.	TRBJ2-6	CASTSSGANVLTF	TGTGCCAGCACGAGCTCTGGGGCCAACGTCCTGACTTTC
TRBV6-5	.	TRBD1	TRBJ2-2	CASSFVAGQGTGELFF	TGTGCCAGCAGTTTCGTGGCAGGACAGGGGACCGGGGAGCTGTTTTTT
TRBV27	.	.	TRBJ2-3	CASSIANAGTPQYF	TGTGCCAGCAGCATAGCAAACGCCGGGACTCCGCAGTATTTT